This TCR beta chain appears in the sequencing data of a study of blood T cell repertoires in COVID-19. Study-level information: Acute and convalescent COVID-19 specimens originated in the United States, Italy and Spain. From T cells, B-cell-depleted T cells, or PBMCs came the material, which was cDNA or gDNA.

This clone has just one count. Original data processing: Estimation of nucleated cell counts relied on the amplification of reference gene primers. Assay used: immunoSEQ multiplex PCR; TCRdb lists only in-frame clones, some missing. That table supplies the V and J calls and clone size; D and trimming were determined from the DNA. The profile covers approximately 150,000 clones, with about 87% appearing a single time and about 37% taken by the ten largest. The sequence was obtained from a man in his fifties or sixties who had recovered from COVID-19. Sequencing was done on a sample of peripheral blood.

CDR3 sequence: CASKTGGADTGELFF. CDR3 nucleotides: TGTGCCAGCAAAACAGGGGGCGCGGACACCGGGGAGCTGTTTTTT. The chain employs TRBV5-4 and TRBJ2-2, with 9 bases matching TRBD1. The germline CDR1 and CDR2 sequences are SGHNT and YYREEE (reference sequence). Trimming removed 6 bases from V and 3 bases from J; junction bases left unmatched: 6. The CDR3 sequence is 15 residues long.